The rows below give T cell receptor beta chains drawn from one sample of a study of vaccination effects on CD4 cells after COVID-19. No antigen is known for these receptors. This table comes from immunoSEQ multiplex PCR, and its TCRdb copy is limited to in-frame clones, with some not included. The sample has more than 35,000 clones, roughly two thirds seen once. The sequencing used CD4+ T cells from PBMCs cultured without peptide, collected before COVID-19 vaccination. These receptor sequences come from a human donor who received a COVID-19 vaccine. The CDR3 runs from the conserved cysteine through the conserved F or W. The D gene is left open where the match is weak. Expanded clones are given a class, and other clones once, few, many or no size at all.

TRBV30	TRBJ1-3	.	.	TGTGCCTGGAGTCCGTATACAGGGTTCTCTGGAAACACCATATATTTT	CAWSPYTGFSGNTIYF
TRBV2	TRBJ2-6	few	.	TGTGCCAGCAGTGTTGGGGCCAACGTCCTGACTTTC	CASSVGANVLTF
TRBV14	TRBJ2-4	.	.	TGTGCCAGCAGCGTAGGGGGAAACATTCAGTACTTC	CASSVGGNIQYF
TRBV18	TRBJ2-1	.	TRBD2	TGTGCCAGCTCACTAGCGGGGCCGCCGGCAAATGAGCAGTTCTTC	CASSLAGPPANEQFF
TRBV5-1	TRBJ1-1	.	.	TGCGCCAGCAGCCCCCTGAGAGGTTCGAACACTGAAGCTTTCTTT	CASSPLRGSNTEAFF
TRBV29-1	TRBJ1-1	.	.	TGCAGCGTGACGAAAAGGGGCGGGTGGACTGAAGCTTTCTTT	CSVTKRGGWTEAFF
TRBV11-3	TRBJ2-3	few	.	TGTGCCAGCAGCTTAGGAGGTTTAAGCACAGATACGCAGTATTTT	CASSLGGLSTDTQYF
TRBV6-5	TRBJ1-1	.	.	TGTGCCAGCAGTCGGACCGGGGCGGACACTGAAGCTTTCTTT	CASSRTGADTEAFF
TRBV5-1	TRBJ1-1	.	TRBD1	TGCGCCAGCAGCGAAGGGGGCTATGCTCTGAACACTGAAGCTTTCTTT	CASSEGGYALNTEAFF
TRBV11-2	TRBJ2-1	.	.	TGTGCCAGCAGCTTCGGCAGAAGTAATGAGCAGTTCTTC	CASSFGRSNEQFF
TRBV5-4	TRBJ2-7	.	TRBD2	TGTGCCAGCAGCTTGCGTCAGGGGAGAACTAGCGGGAGGGCCTACGAGCAGTACTTC	CASSLRQGRTSGRAYEQYF
TRBV2	TRBJ1-1	.	.	TGTGCCAGCAAGCGGGCGACCACTGAAGCTTTCTTT	CASKRATTEAFF
TRBV4-2	TRBJ2-1	medium-sized	.	TGTGCCAGCAGCCAGCCGGGACACTCATACAATGAGCAGTTCTTC	CASSQPGHSYNEQFF
TRBV7-9	TRBJ1-2	medium-sized	.	TGTGCCAGCAGCCCCTACGCTCGGACGGCCTATGGCTACACCTTC	CASSPYARTAYGYTF
TRBV4-1	TRBJ1-5	few	.	TGCGCCAGCAGCCCCCAAGTGGGGCAGCCCCAGCATTTT	CASSPQVGQPQHF
TRBV6-5	TRBJ1-1	.	.	TGTGCCAGCAGTCCCGGGATTTGGAGCCCTGAAGCTTTCTTT	CASSPGIWSPEAFF
TRBV7-9	TRBJ2-1	.	.	TGTGCCAGCACCTCTCTTCTAATCGGGAGAAATGAGCAGTTCTTC	CASTSLLIGRNEQFF
TRBV2	TRBJ2-3	.	.	TGTGCCAGCAGTAGGGACTCAGATACGCAGTATTTT	CASSRDSDTQYF
TRBV5-1	TRBJ2-5	.	.	TGCGCCAGCAGCCCCGAAGGGTTGGAGACCCAGTACTTC	CASSPEGLETQYF
TRBV6-1	TRBJ1-1	.	.	TGTGCCAGCAGTGAAAACGACCCCCCTTGGACTGAAGCTTTCTTT	CASSENDPPWTEAFF
TRBV29-1	TRBJ1-5	.	TRBD1	TGCAGCGCTATGACAGGGGCGAGCAATCAGCCCCAGCATTTT	CSAMTGASNQPQHF
TRBV7-9	TRBJ1-1	.	.	TGTGCCAGCAGCTTAGCGTCCAAGAAGAACACTGAAGCTTTCTTT	CASSLASKKNTEAFF
TRBV20-1	TRBJ2-7	.	TRBD1	TGCAGTGCTAGTGGAGGGACAGGGCGGTACGAGCAGTACTTC	CSASGGTGRYEQYF
TRBV3-1/TRBV3-2	TRBJ1-1	few	.	TGTGCCAGCAGCCCCGGATCGATTCGGGTATACACTGAAGCTTTCTTT	CASSPGSIRVYTEAFF
TRBV11-2	TRBJ1-1	.	TRBD1	TGTGCCAGCAGCCCCGGACAGGGGAGTAAAGCTTTCTTT	CASSPGQGSKAFF
TRBV6-4	TRBJ2-3	.	TRBD1	TGTGCCAGCAGTGGAGGACAGGGGGCTACAGATACGCAGTATTTT	CASSGGQGATDTQYF
TRBV9	TRBJ2-7	.	.	TGTGCCAGCAGCGTAGCCCCTTCCACCCGCTACGAGCAGTACTTC	CASSVAPSTRYEQYF
TRBV7-9	TRBJ1-2	.	.	TGTGCCAGCAGCCCGCTAAGGACAGCATCTGCTAACTATGGCTACACCTTC	CASSPLRTASANYGYTF